Below, one TCR beta chain is given with its context. Its target is unknown. By way of CD45RO/CCR7/CD25/CD127/CD95/CD27, the CD4+ regulatory, stem cell-like memory, central memory and naive cells were sorted. This specimen comes from a study of beta chain features in type 1 diabetes. Of the isolated RNA, all was reverse transcribed, and so the sequenced material was expressed TCRB transcripts. Produced via immunoSEQ multiplex PCR; TCRdb's table is partial and in-frame only. The sample consists of about 150,000 clones, less than 9.5% of them appearing once. Whole-study findings and limits: A definitive answer on HLA type influencing TCRB rearrangement was not reached here.

Trimming took 7 bases from V and 4 from J, leaving 20 bases between them. Germline CDR1 is SGHDN and CDR2 is FVKESK. The length of the CDR3 is 16 residues. The receptor's source is a woman younger than 35 in good health. The sample comprised central memory CD4+ T cells from blood. The chain has TRBV14 and TRBJ1-3, with TRBD1 as a possible D gene (5 bases). CDR3 sequence reads: CASTLGRDPKGNTIYF. CDR3 coding DNA: TGTGCCAGCACCCTAGGGCGGGACCCTAAGGGAAACACCATATATTTT.